The rows below give T cell receptor beta chains drawn from one sample of a study of regulatory T cells in long-lasting Graves disease. MiXCR, applied by TCRdb to the multiplex PCR reads, yields one record per CDR3 protein. Here the sample spans hundreds of thousands of distinct CDR3 sequences, roughly 15% being singletons. This sample also belongs to another study, concerning T cells in Graves' hyperthyroidism and ophthalmopathy.

Specimen: peripheral blood mononuclear cells (PBMCs), collected at new diagnosis, from a patient treated with antithyroid drugs. The source of these receptors is a woman in her 30s with Graves disease. The conserved cysteine and the conserved F or W are not part of the CDR3 here. Each record gives: J gene, V gene, D gene, CDR3 protein. A D gene is named only where the DNA matches it firmly.

J gene: TRBJ2-1; V gene: TRBV19; D gene: TRBD2; CDR3 protein: ASSMRTLVLAGGAEQF
J gene: TRBJ2-3; V gene: TRBV20-1; D gene: TRBD2; CDR3 protein: SAWSGLAGVPSPTDTQY
J gene: TRBJ1-3; V gene: TRBV6-5; D gene: .; CDR3 protein: ASSYGGVGNTIY
J gene: TRBJ2-7; V gene: TRBV28; D gene: TRBD1; CDR3 protein: ASRPQGASPEQY
J gene: TRBJ1-6; V gene: TRBV2; D gene: TRBD1; CDR3 protein: ASSRQGQKNSPLH
J gene: TRBJ1-1; V gene: TRBV29-1; D gene: .; CDR3 protein: SVEGWAGRTEAF
J gene: TRBJ2-2; V gene: TRBV2; D gene: TRBD2; CDR3 protein: ASNSGAGELF
J gene: TRBJ2-7; V gene: TRBV5-4; D gene: .; CDR3 protein: ASSLLGAGLSSYEQY
J gene: TRBJ1-1; V gene: TRBV18; D gene: .; CDR3 protein: ASSPSLTLGAGTEAF
J gene: TRBJ2-2; V gene: TRBV28; D gene: TRBD2; CDR3 protein: ASRAGGLSGELF
J gene: TRBJ2-3; V gene: TRBV28; D gene: .; CDR3 protein: ASKSPGFTDTQY
J gene: TRBJ2-7; V gene: TRBV3-1; D gene: TRBD2; CDR3 protein: ASSQETSGAYEQY
J gene: TRBJ1-4; V gene: TRBV9; D gene: .; CDR3 protein: ASSVDRLGSEKLF
J gene: TRBJ1-2; V gene: TRBV2; D gene: .; CDR3 protein: ASSQGGRYGYT
J gene: TRBJ1-1; V gene: TRBV7-9; D gene: TRBD1; CDR3 protein: ASSPGGIEAF
J gene: TRBJ2-7; V gene: TRBV3-1; D gene: .; CDR3 protein: ASSQALYYEQY
J gene: TRBJ1-1; V gene: TRBV9; D gene: .; CDR3 protein: ASSEPPSTEAF
J gene: TRBJ1-5; V gene: TRBV27; D gene: .; CDR3 protein: ASSPRALNQPQH
J gene: TRBJ1-5; V gene: TRBV19; D gene: .; CDR3 protein: ASSTDLSNQPQH
J gene: TRBJ2-7; V gene: TRBV28; D gene: .; CDR3 protein: ASSTHGGSYEQY
J gene: TRBJ2-3; V gene: TRBV30; D gene: TRBD2; CDR3 protein: AWSLLAGTTDTQY
J gene: TRBJ2-3; V gene: TRBV25-1; D gene: .; CDR3 protein: ASRNRFGTDTQY
J gene: TRBJ2-1; V gene: TRBV10-2; D gene: .; CDR3 protein: ALAVSDYNEQF
J gene: TRBJ2-5; V gene: TRBV30; D gene: .; CDR3 protein: AWSAPTGARTQY
J gene: TRBJ2-5; V gene: TRBV7-3; D gene: .; CDR3 protein: ASSLTGTWEETQY
J gene: TRBJ1-6; V gene: TRBV28; D gene: TRBD1; CDR3 protein: ASIPGQINSPLH
J gene: TRBJ2-1; V gene: TRBV6-1; D gene: .; CDR3 protein: ASEPYEYYGDNEQF
J gene: TRBJ2-3; V gene: TRBV7-9; D gene: TRBD2; CDR3 protein: ASSRPGGSGRDTQY
J gene: TRBJ2-5; V gene: TRBV5-1; D gene: .; CDR3 protein: ASSPGDIPNFGETQY
J gene: TRBJ2-2; V gene: TRBV28; D gene: .; CDR3 protein: ASSLYRSGGTGELF
J gene: TRBJ1-4; V gene: TRBV28; D gene: .; CDR3 protein: ASSLGSWFRTALGKLF
J gene: TRBJ2-1; V gene: TRBV7-2; D gene: TRBD2; CDR3 protein: ASSLDLAGTGDEQF
J gene: TRBJ1-1; V gene: TRBV12-3/TRBV12-4; D gene: .; CDR3 protein: TSSLRRNTEAF
J gene: TRBJ1-2; V gene: TRBV10-3; D gene: .; CDR3 protein: AISESGLYGYT
J gene: .; V gene: TRBV6-1; D gene: .; CDR3 protein: ASSPRDGTYNEQY
J gene: TRBJ2-1; V gene: TRBV2; D gene: TRBD2; CDR3 protein: ASTHLGTSGGRVHEQF
J gene: TRBJ1-3; V gene: TRBV20-1; D gene: .; CDR3 protein: SARDPGRDSGNTIY
J gene: TRBJ2-2; V gene: TRBV18; D gene: .; CDR3 protein: ASSPSSRGYPGELF
J gene: TRBJ1-3; V gene: TRBV3-1; D gene: .; CDR3 protein: ASSQGENTIY
J gene: TRBJ2-1; V gene: TRBV27; D gene: .; CDR3 protein: ASIGTSYNEQF
J gene: TRBJ1-5; V gene: TRBV20-1; D gene: .; CDR3 protein: SARDSDQPQH
J gene: TRBJ2-5; V gene: TRBV10-3; D gene: TRBD2; CDR3 protein: AISEPGGGERRETQY
J gene: TRBJ2-3; V gene: TRBV10-3; D gene: TRBD2; CDR3 protein: ATSGSDDTQY
J gene: TRBJ2-3; V gene: TRBV5-1; D gene: .; CDR3 protein: ASSPQAGTDTQY
J gene: TRBJ1-1; V gene: TRBV12-3/TRBV12-4; D gene: TRBD1; CDR3 protein: ASKQTGHTEAF
J gene: TRBJ2-7; V gene: TRBV7-3; D gene: TRBD1; CDR3 protein: ASSLGTGGDYEQY